The 3 T cell receptor beta chains listed next were all sequenced from one sample in a study of a mutant IDH1 vaccine in newly diagnosed glioma. Time point reported: week 35, safety follow-up. The investigators gave 300 ug of mutant IDH1 20-mer peptide in each vaccine dose, together with topical imiquimod. Antigen specificity for these receptors is unknown. Sequenced by immunoSEQ multiplex PCR; TCRdb stores in-frame clones only, minus some. There are about 26,000 clones in the sample; approximately 82% occur only once, and about 31% lies in the top ten. The sequences come from PBMCs, collected from a glioma patient whose treatment included an IDH1 peptide vaccine. These receptors all stem from a man between 25 and 39 years old with glioma.

The chain links TRBV7-9 to TRBJ1-5, with D unresolved. Trimming removed 1 base at V and 2 bases at J, with 15 bases between. CDR3 length equals 17 residues. Germline lookup yields CDR1 SEHNR and CDR2 FQNEAQ (reference sequence). CDR3 in amino acids: CASSLGPRGAGNQPQHF. The CDR3 coding sequence is TGTGCCAGCAGCTTAGGGCCCCGGGGAGCGGGCAATCAGCCCCAGCATTTT.

This clone appeared a single time. The chain recombines TRBV5-1 with TRBJ1-5; no reliable D call. The CDR3 length is 13 residues. CDR1 SGHRS and CDR2 YFSETQ come from the germline V gene. The V end was cut by 2 bases, the J end by 6 bases, with 9 bases between. The CDR3 here is CASSFGPGQPQHF. CDR3 in DNA: TGCGCCAGCAGCTTTGGTCCGGGTCAGCCCCAGCATTTT.

This rearrangement joins TRBV6-5 to TRBJ1-3, with D possibly being TRBD1 (5 bases). This CDR3 has 14 residues. The germline gives CDR1 MNHEY, CDR2 SVGAGI. Deletions cut 4 bases from V and 2 bases from J, with 9 bases between. The CDR3 DNA sequence: TGTGCCAGCAGTTTCGGGGGGACTGGAAACACCATATATTTT. Protein: CASSFGGTGNTIYF.